The clone carrying this T cell receptor (beta chain) showed up just once. Its antigen is unidentified. This sample was included in a study of long-term antiretroviral therapy in people with HIV. The study's findings and limits: The clones with expansion before ART were dominant in the repertoire at all time points. HIV repertoires spanned tighter CDR3 length ranges than controls did.

Treatment of all HIV participants took place in the United States. At survey level, the immunoSEQ assay was run in its v3.0 version. Per-sample targets for sequencing were about 35,000-55,000 T-cell genomes. The assay was immunoSEQ multiplex PCR, and TCRdb's table has in-frame clones only and misses some. The profile shows just under 30,000 clones, roughly nine tenths of them singletons. Germline trimming cut 4 bases from V and 9 bases from J; bases unmatched to any gene: 13. This CDR3 is 15 amino acids long. Germline V gene data show CDR1 as SGHNT and CDR2 as YYREEE (reference sequence). The TCR comes from a man in his forties or fifties with HIV. Specimen: unsorted PBMCs, collected roughly 5 years before starting antiretroviral therapy. This rearrangement joins TRBV5-4 to TRBJ2-5, with 9 bases that match TRBD2. CDR3 nucleotide sequence: TGTGCCAGCAGCGAAATAGCGGGGGTAAAGGGGGCCCAGTACTTC. It encodes CASSEIAGVKGAQYF.